This entry lists 16 T cell receptor beta chains sequenced from one sample in a study of beta chain features in type 1 diabetes. The study, taken as a whole, reports: TCRB CDR3 length was moderately but significantly reduced in all four CD4+ subsets of Type 1 diabetes patients.

These TCRs are of unknown antigen specificity. Investigators reverse transcribed all isolated RNA, so they sequenced expressed TCRB transcripts. Sequencing was performed with immunoSEQ multiplex PCR; in TCRdb, only in-frame clones are kept and a portion is missing. The repertoire holds approximately 250,000 clones, with under 13% as singletons. The specimen sequenced was naive CD4+ T cells from blood. The receptors come from a man aged 30 to 39 with type 1 diabetes.

This clone was counted a few times. The chain carries TRBV7-6 and TRBJ2-3, with 7 bases aligning to TRBD1. The CDR3 consists of 15 residues. CDR1 and CDR2 from the germline V gene are SGHVS and FNYEAQ. The V segment lost 5 bases and the J segment 0 bases; nucleotides outside the gene matches: 5. For the CDR3, the DNA is TGTGCCAGCAGCCCCCGGACAGGCAGCACAGATACGCAGTATTTT. It specifies CASSPRTGSTDTQYF.

This clone was recorded a few times. The V gene is TRBV5-6, the J gene TRBJ1-4, with TRBD1 matching 9 bases. The germline V gene has CDR1 SGHDT and CDR2 YYEEEE. V dropped 4 bases and J dropped 8; count of bases not matched to a gene: 9. The CDR3 is made up of 15 amino acids. The CDR3 sequence: CASSTPQGAEEKLFF. CDR3 bases: TGTGCCAGCAGCACCCCACAGGGGGCAGAGGAAAAACTGTTTTTT.

This clone was found a few times. The chain has TRBV15 and TRBJ2-3, with a tentative D call TRBD2 (5 bases). CDR3 size: 17 residues. CDR1 is LNHNV, CDR2 YYDKDF, per germline (reference sequence). With 1 base removed from V and 0 bases from J, the gap between germline ends came to 14 bases. In DNA, the CDR3 is TGTGCCACCAGCAGAGTGATCGGTAGGACTAGCACAGATACGCAGTATTTT. It codes for CATSRVIGRTSTDTQYF.

This clone was picked up a small number of times. The chain joins TRBV11-2 to TRBJ2-1, with D uncertain. The ends were cut back, 1 base at V and 1 base at J, with 14 bases in the middle. In germline, CDR1 is SGHAT, CDR2 FQNNGV. The CDR3 contains 17 residues. DNA for the CDR3: TGTGCCAGCAGCTTAGGAGTGCTAGGAAGATCCTACAATGAGCAGTTCTTC. Translating gives CASSLGVLGRSYNEQFF.

This clone was seen more than once but under ten times. The rearrangement joins TRBV6-5 to TRBJ2-3, with 9 positions matching TRBD2. CDR3 length: 16 residues. J lost 2 bases, V lost 4 bases, and 7 bases had no gene match. Germline CDR1 MNHEY, CDR2 SVGAGI. In DNA, the CDR3 is TGTGCCAGCAGTTGGGGCGGGGGGGGTCCCACAGATACGCAGTATTTT. It yields the protein CASSWGGGGPTDTQYF.

The chain carries TRBV18 and TRBJ2-7, with TRBD2 matching 9 bases. CDR3 length equals 14 residues. Germline V CDR1 and CDR2: KGHSH, LQKENI. The J segment lost 4 bases and the V segment lost 4 bases, leaving 5 bases of the junction unmatched. The CDR3 loop reads CASSRAGGQYEQYF. CDR3 in DNA: TGTGCCAGCTCACGAGCGGGGGGACAGTACGAGCAGTACTTC.

This clone was seen a few times. The chain has TRBV11-2 and TRBJ1-2; D is perhaps TRBD1 (6 bases). The CDR3 has 14 residues. Germline V gives CDR1 SGHAT, CDR2 FQNNGV. Trimming shortened V by 5 bases and J by 4 bases, and 14 bases separated the two germline ends. CDR3 sequence reads: CASSKGGQSYGYTF. The CDR3 coding sequence is TGTGCCAGCAGCAAGGGCGGACAGAGCTATGGCTACACCTTC.

This clone occurred a few times. The rearrangement joins TRBV15 to TRBJ2-5; TRBD2 is a possible D gene (5 bases). Per the germline V gene, CDR1 is LNHNV and CDR2 is YYDKDF (reference sequence). V dropped 2 bases and J dropped 4 bases, with 20 bases sitting between them. CDR3 length: 17 amino acids. The CDR3 region has the DNA TGTGCCACCAGCAGATCTCGGACTGGCCCGGCAAGAGAGACCCAGTACTTC. Translating it yields CATSRSRTGPARETQYF.

The J gene is TRBJ1-1, the V gene TRBV9; D unclear. Germline CDR1 reads SGDLS; CDR2 reads YYNGEE. Deletions cut 3 bases from V and 0 bases from J, with 6 bases between. The CDR3 contains 13 residues. CDR3 residues: CASSGRVNTEAFF. The CDR3 DNA follows: TGTGCCAGCAGCGGGCGGGTGAACACTGAAGCTTTCTTT.

Concerning this clone: This sample also contains other DNA sequences that code for the same CDR3. This chain uses TRBV4-3 with TRBJ2-6, with TRBD2 as a possible D gene (5 bases). With 6 bases removed from V and 0 bases from J, the gap between germline ends came to 9 bases. There are 15 residues in the CDR3. Germline V CDR1 and CDR2: LGHNA, YSLEER. CDR3 sequence reads: CASSQDSSGANVLTF. The CDR3 nucleotides read TGCGCCAGCAGTCAGGACTCCTCTGGGGCCAACGTCCTGACTTTC.

Only a few counts were recorded for this clone. The J gene is TRBJ1-2, the V gene TRBV18, with a weak D call TRBD1 (6 bases). The CDR3 consists of 14 residues. Trimming removed 3 bases at V and 8 bases at J, with 16 bases between. Germline-derived CDR1 and CDR2 are KGHSH and LQKENI. The CDR3 loop reads CASSPTQGPEGYTF. The CDR3 DNA reads as TGTGCCAGCTCACCGACACAGGGACCGGAAGGCTACACCTTC.

This chain uses TRBV29-1 with TRBJ1-5; D is ambiguous. Germline V lookup: CDR1 SQVTM, CDR2 ANQGSEA. This CDR3 has 13 amino acids. Deletions cut 4 bases from V and 4 bases from J, with 11 bases between. The CDR3 sequence is CSVASTNNQPQHF. The CDR3 DNA follows: TGCAGCGTTGCGTCCACAAATAATCAGCCCCAGCATTTT.

This clone has more than one count but fewer than ten. CDR3 loop: CASSAQEGRQPQHF. The CDR3 DNA is TGTGCCAGCAGCGCTCAGGAGGGACGTCAGCCCCAGCATTTT. The rearrangement joins TRBV7-2 to TRBJ1-5; weak D call: TRBD1 (5 bases). Germline CDR1 SGHTA, CDR2 FQGNSA. The V gene lost 5 bases and the J gene lost 6 bases, with 14 bases spanning the gap. This CDR3 comprises 14 residues. The variable domain in full, completed from reference TRBV7-2 and TRBJ1-5, reads GAGVSQSPSNKVTEKGKDVELRCDPISGHTALYWYRQSLGQGLEFLIYFQGNSAPDKSGLPSDRFSAERTGGSVSTLTIQRTQQEDSAVYLCASSAQEGRQPQHFGDGTRLSIL.

The table lists this clone with a few counts. The V gene is TRBV6-5, the J gene TRBJ2-7; 7 positions match TRBD2. Germline assignment: CDR1 MNHEY and CDR2 SVGAGI. This CDR3 is 15 amino acids long. Unmatched junction bases numbered 5, after V lost 0 bases and J lost 3 bases. The CDR3 nucleotides read TGTGCCAGCAGTTACTCGGGGGGGAACGTCTACGAGCAGTACTTC. This encodes CASSYSGGNVYEQYF.

The gene calls are TRBV30 and TRBJ1-1, with D perhaps TRBD1 (6 bases). V lost 8 bases, J lost 6 bases, and 16 bases lay in between. CDR1 and CDR2 from the germline V gene are GTSNPN and SVGIG (reference sequence). CDR3 size: 12 residues. CDR3 nucleotide sequence: TGTGCCGGAGGGGGGGGGAGTCCTGAAGCTTTCTTT. Its protein product is CAGGGGSPEAFF. Full variable domain (outside the CDR3, taken from reference TRBV30 and TRBJ1-1): SQTIHQWPATLVQPVGSPLSLECTVEGTSNPNLYWYRQAAGRGLQLLFYSVGIGQISSEVPQNLSASRPQDRQFILSSKKLLLSDSGFYLCAGGGGSPEAFFGQGTRLTVV.

The table lists this clone with a few counts. The chain uses TRBV6-1 and TRBJ2-2; 10 bases are a match to TRBD1. The CDR3 has 16 residues. J gave up 6 bases and V 3 bases, and 7 bases lay outside the gene matches. Germline CDR1 reads MNHNS; CDR2 reads SASEGT. CDR3 nucleotides: TGTGCCAGCAGTGACTTGGGGACAGGGGTGGCCGGGGAGCTGTTTTTT. Its protein is CASSDLGTGVAGELFF.